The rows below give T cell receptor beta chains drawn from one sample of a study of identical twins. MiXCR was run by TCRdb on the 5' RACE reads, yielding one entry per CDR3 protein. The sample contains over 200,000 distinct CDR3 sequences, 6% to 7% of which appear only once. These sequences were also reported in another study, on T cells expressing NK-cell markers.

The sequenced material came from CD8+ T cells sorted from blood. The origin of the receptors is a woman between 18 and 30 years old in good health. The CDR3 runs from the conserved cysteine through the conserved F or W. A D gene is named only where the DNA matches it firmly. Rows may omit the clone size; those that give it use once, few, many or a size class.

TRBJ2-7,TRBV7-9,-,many,CASSAPLYEQYF,TGTGCCAGCAGTGCTCCGCTTTACGAGCAGTACTTC
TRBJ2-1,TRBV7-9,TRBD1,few,CASSQEGQSYNEQFF,TGTGCCAGCAGCCAAGAGGGACAGTCCTACAATGAGCAGTTCTTC
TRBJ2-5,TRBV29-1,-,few,CSVRTALQETQYF,TGCAGCGTGCGGACGGCCTTACAAGAGACCCAGTACTTC
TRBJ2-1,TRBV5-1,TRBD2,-,CASSLTSGRPNPNEQFF,TGCGCCAGCAGCTTGACTAGCGGCAGACCTAACCCTAATGAGCAGTTCTTC
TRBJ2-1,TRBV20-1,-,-,CSAWGGAANTNEQFF,TGCAGTGCCTGGGGCGGGGCAGCCAATACTAATGAGCAGTTCTTC
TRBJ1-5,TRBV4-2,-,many,CASSQEGGWPQHF,TGTGCCAGCAGCCAAGAAGGAGGGTGGCCCCAGCATTTT
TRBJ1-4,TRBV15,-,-,CATRPLDSGNEKLFF,TGTGCCACCAGGCCGCTGGACAGCGGCAATGAAAAACTGTTTTTT
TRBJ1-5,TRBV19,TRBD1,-,CASSRAQGVVNQPQHF,TGTGCCAGTAGTCGCGCGCAGGGGGTGGTCAATCAGCCCCAGCATTTT
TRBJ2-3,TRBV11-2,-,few,CASSATSYIYASDTQYF,TGTGCCAGCAGCGCTACGTCTTACATCTATGCCTCGGATACGCAGTATTTT
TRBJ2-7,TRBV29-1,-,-,CSVMGRDGSYEQYF,TGCAGCGTCATGGGTCGGGACGGCTCCTACGAGCAGTACTTC
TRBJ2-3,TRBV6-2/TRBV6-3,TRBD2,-,CASSYSSGGGTQYF,TGTGCCAGCAGTTATAGCAGCGGGGGAGGGACGCAGTATTTT
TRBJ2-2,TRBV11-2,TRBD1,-,CASSSFGTGRTGELFF,TGTGCCAGCAGCTCATTCGGGACAGGGCGCACCGGGGAGCTGTTTTTT
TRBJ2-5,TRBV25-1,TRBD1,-,CASSESRGQTQYF,TGTGCCAGCAGTGAATCGAGGGGGCAGACCCAGTACTTC
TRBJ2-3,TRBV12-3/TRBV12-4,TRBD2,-,CASSLTGTSGTDTQYF,TGTGCCAGCAGCCTAACCGGGACTAGCGGAACAGATACGCAGTATTTT
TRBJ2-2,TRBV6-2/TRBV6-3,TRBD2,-,CASRDSGSGYTGELFF,TGTGCCAGCAGGGACAGCGGGAGCGGGTATACCGGGGAGCTGTTTTTT
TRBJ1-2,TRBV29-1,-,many,CSARDTYGYTF,TGCAGCGCGCGGGACACCTATGGCTACACCTTC
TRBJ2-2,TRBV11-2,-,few,CASNRPTDWTGELFF,TGTGCCAGCAATCGTCCGACAGATTGGACCGGGGAGCTGTTTTTT
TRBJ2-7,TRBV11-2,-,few,CASSFFGGRSYEQYF,TGTGCCAGCAGCTTTTTTGGGGGGCGGTCCTACGAGCAGTACTTC
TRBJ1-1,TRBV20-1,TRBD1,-,CSAAPGGEAFF,TGCAGTGCCGCCCCAGGGGGTGAAGCTTTCTTT
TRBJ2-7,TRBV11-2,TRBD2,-,CASSFPTGGAVEEQYF,TGTGCCAGCAGCTTTCCCACCGGGGGGGCCGTCGAAGAGCAGTACTTC
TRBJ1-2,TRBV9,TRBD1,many,CASSRSDRGSYGYTF,TGTGCCAGCAGCAGATCCGACAGGGGGTCATATGGCTACACCTTC
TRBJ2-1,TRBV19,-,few,CASSMDSSYNEQFF,TGTGCCAGTAGTATGGACAGCTCCTACAATGAGCAGTTCTTC